The 14 T cell receptor beta chains reported below all come from one sample, sequenced in a study of lymphopenia after photon versus proton radiotherapy. Method: immunoSEQ multiplex PCR; TCRdb's copy keeps in-frame clones and lacks some. The sample yields 150,000 to 200,000 clones, around 85% seen once. The sample here was peripheral blood, taken from a patient treated with photon-based radiotherapy. Source of these receptors: a man aged 45-60 years with gastric cancer.

The DNA for the CDR3 is TGTGCCAGCAGCTTAGGGTCTGGGGCCAACGTCCTGACTTTC. It translates to CASSLGSGANVLTF. The V call is TRBV11-3, the J call TRBJ2-6, with D unclear. V was clipped by 1 base and J by 1 base, with 2 bases between them. Germline-derived CDR1 and CDR2 are SGHNT and YENEEA. This CDR3 spans 14 amino acids.

The gene calls are TRBV30 and TRBJ2-3, with D tentatively TRBD2 (6 bases). The CDR3 has 15 residues. V was cut by 2 bases and J by 0 bases, with 12 bases left in between. In germline, CDR1 is GTSNPN, CDR2 SVGIG (reference sequence). The CDR3 DNA is TGTGCCTGGAGTCTTACCGGGACTAGCACAGATACGCAGTATTTT. It yields the protein CAWSLTGTSTDTQYF.

CDR3 nucleotide sequence: TGTGCCAGCAGCTTGGGGGGGACAGCCCAGGTTGGGGAGCTGTTTTTT. It codes for CASSLGGTAQVGELFF. This rearrangement joins TRBV5-4 to TRBJ2-2; 7 bases align to TRBD1. V lost 0 bases, J lost 8 bases, and 10 bases stayed unmatched. The germline V gene encodes CDR1 SGHNT and CDR2 YYREEE (reference sequence). This CDR3 region has 16 residues.

This chain connects TRBV15 to TRBJ2-7; 8 bases are a match to TRBD1. The V segment lost 5 bases and the J segment 2 bases; nucleotides outside the gene matches: 2. Germline V gene sequence: CDR1 LNHNV, CDR2 YYDKDF (reference sequence). This CDR3 comprises 13 residues. This CDR3 reads CATSGDRTYEQYF. The CDR3 DNA sequence: TGTGCCACCAGCGGGGACAGGACCTACGAGCAGTACTTC.

V is TRBV5-4 and J is TRBJ2-7, with TRBD1 matching over 9 bases. The CDR3 is 20 amino acids. The ends lost 1 base at V and 3 bases at J; junction bases unmatched: 20. Germline lookup yields CDR1 SGHNT and CDR2 YYREEE (reference sequence). The CDR3 sequence is CASSLSWVGQGSMDFYEQYF. In DNA, the CDR3 is TGTGCCAGCAGCTTGAGTTGGGTGGGACAGGGATCGATGGATTTCTACGAGCAGTACTTC.

This clone was seen only once. This chain uses TRBV5-1 with TRBJ2-7; 8 nucleotides agree with TRBD1. V was pared by 0 bases and J by 5 bases, with 1 base of the junction left unmatched. This CDR3 has 13 amino acids. Germline V lookup: CDR1 SGHRS, CDR2 YFSETQ. DNA of the CDR3: TGCGCCAGCAGCTTGGGACAGGGGAACGAGCAGTACTTC. Protein: CASSLGQGNEQYF.

The rearrangement uses TRBV27 and TRBJ2-3, with D possibly being TRBD2 (6 bases). The CDR3 loop spans 16 amino acids. Germline V gene lookup returns CDR1 MNHEY and CDR2 SMNVEV (reference sequence). Trimming stripped 3 bases from V and 4 bases from J, with 17 bases between. CDR3 amino acids: CASSFEAAGNADTQYF. CDR3 coding DNA: TGTGCCAGCAGTTTTGAGGCGGCGGGGAACGCAGATACGCAGTATTTT.

The J gene is TRBJ2-1, the V gene TRBV29-1; D is undetermined. V lost 5 bases, J lost 7 bases, and 6 bases lay in between. Germline CDR1 SQVTM, CDR2 ANQGSEA. This CDR3 region has 10 residues. CDR3 loop: CSVLRNEQFF. DNA for the CDR3: TGCAGCGTTTTAAGGAATGAGCAGTTCTTC.

This chain connects TRBV29-1 to TRBJ2-3; 12 bases are shared with TRBD2. Germline CDR1 reads SQVTM; CDR2 reads ANQGSEA. The CDR3 length is 15 residues. The V and J ends lost 7 bases and 4 bases, in that order; junction bases with no gene match: 9. CDR3 sequence (DNA): TGCAGCGCCCATCTGACTAGCGGGAGTGCAGATACGCAGTATTTT. Amino acids: CSAHLTSGSADTQYF.

The chain uses TRBV29-1 and TRBJ2-7, with 7 bases lining up with TRBD2. CDR1 is SQVTM and CDR2 is ANQGSEA in the germline V gene. V dropped 3 bases and J dropped 6; count of bases not matched to a gene: 11. CDR3 size: 14 residues. CDR3: CSVDGGTVTSEQYF. CDR3 DNA sequence: TGCAGCGTTGACGGGGGGACGGTTACGAGCGAGCAGTACTTC.

V gene TRBV25-1 combines with J gene TRBJ2-1, with D perhaps matching TRBD2 (6 bases). Germline loops: CDR1 MGHDK, CDR2 SYGVNS. This CDR3 has 11 residues. The CDR3 spells CATAGYNEQFF. CDR3 nucleotides: TGTGCGACGGCGGGATACAATGAGCAGTTCTTC. Full variable domain (outside the CDR3, taken from reference TRBV25-1 and TRBJ2-1): EADIYQTPRYLVIGTGKKITLECSQTMGHDKMYWYQQDPGMELHLIHYSYGVNSTEKGDLSSESTVSRIRTEHFPLTLESARPSHTSQYLCATAGYNEQFFGPGTRLTVL.

The chain employs TRBV4-2 and TRBJ2-3; 7 bases line up with TRBD1. The CDR3 covers 15 residues. Germline V CDR1 and CDR2: LGHNA, YNFKEQ. The ends lost 2 bases at V and 4 bases at J; junction bases unmatched: 6. CDR3 loop: CASSQQNRGPDTQYF. CDR3 coding DNA: TGTGCCAGCAGCCAACAAAACAGGGGTCCAGATACGCAGTATTTT.

V and J are TRBV5-6 and TRBJ2-2; perhaps TRBD2 as D (6 bases). V was shortened by 2 bases and J by 1 base, with 12 bases between the two germline ends. The CDR3 consists of 16 residues. Germline CDR1 reads SGHDT; CDR2 reads YYEEEE. The CDR3 sequence is CASSLYSGGNTGELFF. CDR3 sequence (DNA): TGTGCCAGCAGCTTATATTCCGGGGGGAACACCGGGGAGCTGTTTTTT.

This clone was found once. V gene TRBV15 combines with J gene TRBJ2-5, with TRBD2 identical over 8 bases. Germline CDR1 and CDR2: LNHNV and YYDKDF (reference sequence). CDR3 length: 17 amino acids. J lost 7 bases, V lost 0 bases, and 13 bases had no gene match. CDR3 in DNA: TGTGCCACCAGCAGAGATCAGGGTAGCGGGATAGTGCGGACCCAGTACTTC. Translated: CATSRDQGSGIVRTQYF.